This T cell receptor beta chain was sequenced for a study of tissue T cells after allogeneic stem cell transplantation. Study observations and caveats: Alloreactivity or antigen specificity of tissue TCRs was not determined; some clones might be host cells.

J gave up 4 bases and V 0 bases, and 3 bases lay outside the gene matches. This CDR3 has 14 amino acids. CDR1 is LGHNA, CDR2 YSYQKL, per germline. Concerning this clone itself: Its antigen remains unknown. Mouse names are used for the genes. The DNA ends 1 residue before the CDR3 does, and the rest of the CDR3 is filled in from the germline J gene.

Survey-depth TCRbeta CDR3 sequencing reported V/J genes and productive frequencies. The assay was immunoSEQ multiplex PCR, and TCRdb's table has in-frame clones only and misses some. The table lists roughly 50,000 clones, around 66% of them singletons, with approximately 0.5% in the top ten. This clonotype was obtained from a pool of C57BL/6 mice in good health. Sequencing was performed on sorted cells pooled from one or two spleens. The chain has TRBV2 and TRBJ2-7, with 7 positions matching TRBD1. CDR3 bases read: TGTGCCAGCAGCCAAGACGCAGGGGGTTATGAACAGTAC. Protein sequence: CASSQDAGGYEQY. The CDR3 in its entirety is CASSQDAGGYEQYF.